This T cell receptor beta chain was sequenced during a study of blood T cell repertoires in COVID-19. CDR3 length equals 13 residues. CDR1 and CDR2 from the germline V gene are WSHSY and SAAADI. After removal of 7 bases from V and 5 bases from J, the junction contained 6 bases not matched to a gene. Source study methods: The authors estimated nucleated cell counts from reference gene primer amplification. The assay was immunoSEQ multiplex PCR, and TCRdb's table has in-frame clones only and misses some. The DNA gave D and trimming, while V, J and clone size come from that table. The table shows about 44,000 clones, with 89% occurring only once.

Sequencing input: peripheral blood. The clonotype originates from a man in his 70s with active COVID-19. The rearrangement joins TRBV10-2 to TRBJ2-5; TRBD1 matches at 8 bases. In DNA, the CDR3 is TGCGCCAGCAAGGACAGGGTGGACGAGACCCAGTACTTC. Translating it yields CASKDRVDETQYF.